A selection of T cell receptor beta chains follows, all from one sample in a study of post-analysis software for immune sequencing data. TCRdb re-called the PCR reads through MiXCR, storing one row per CDR3 protein. The sample has about 540,000 distinct CDR3 sequences, under 40% seen once. The sequenced sample was blood. These receptors were collected from a girl aged 2-17 years with multiple sclerosis. Each CDR3 is given with its conserved first and last residue. D genes are given only for firm matches. Clone size is given for some rows only: seen once, a few or many times, or a class if the clone is expanded.

cdr3_aa,cdr3_nt,d_call,j_call,clone_size,v_call,cdr3_length
CASSFRAGQPSSYNEQFF,TGTGCCAGCAGCTTCCGGGCGGGACAGCCGAGCTCCTACAATGAGCAGTTCTTC,.,TRBJ2-1,.,TRBV7-9,18
CASSPGQGFSKGYTF,TGCGCCAGCAGCCCGGGACAGGGCTTTTCGAAGGGCTACACCTTC,TRBD1,TRBJ1-2,.,TRBV5-1,15
CASSIWRGTGIQETQYF,TGCGCCAGCAGCATCTGGCGGGGGACAGGGATTCAAGAGACCCAGTACTTC,TRBD1,TRBJ2-5,.,TRBV5-1,17
CAISGSPDTQYF,TGTGCCATCAGTGGGTCCCCAGATACGCAGTATTTT,.,TRBJ2-3,few,TRBV10-3,12
CASSQLGGSGGAGGNEQFF,TGTGCCAGCAGCCAATTAGGGGGGAGCGGGGGGGCCGGTGGTAATGAGCAGTTCTTC,TRBD2,TRBJ2-1,few,TRBV11-3,19
CASNTRRGGRYNEQFF,TGTGCCAGCAACACTCGGCGGGGGGGTAGGTACAATGAGCAGTTCTTC,TRBD2,TRBJ2-1,few,TRBV11-2,16
CASRSDMVQGYEQYF,TGCGCCAGCAGATCCGACATGGTTCAGGGCTACGAGCAGTACTTC,.,TRBJ2-7,few,TRBV5-1,15
CASSPWGDSPAEKLFF,TGTGCCAGCTCACCATGGGGGGACAGCCCGGCCGAAAAACTGTTTTTT,TRBD1,TRBJ1-4,.,TRBV18,16
CASSQDPFGTGNYNEQFF,TGTGCCAGCAGCCAAGATCCATTCGGGACAGGGAATTACAATGAGCAGTTCTTC,TRBD1,TRBJ2-1,.,TRBV4-2,18
CASSQETSSGGGTDTQYF,TGCGCCAGCAGCCAAGAAACGTCTAGCGGGGGGGGCACAGATACGCAGTATTTT,TRBD2,TRBJ2-3,many,TRBV4-1,18
CASSPAWREAYLNTEAFF,TGTGCCAGCAGCCCGGCTTGGCGGGAGGCGTACCTGAACACTGAAGCTTTCTTT,.,TRBJ1-1,.,TRBV5-6,18
CASSSGQLGRDTQYF,TGCGCCAGCAGCTCAGGACAGCTAGGGAGGGATACGCAGTATTTT,.,TRBJ2-3,.,TRBV5-1,15
CSARDPENQPQHF,TGCAGTGCTAGAGATCCCGAGAATCAGCCCCAGCATTTT,.,TRBJ1-5,.,TRBV20-1,13
CSVEGQNQETQFF,TGCAGCGTCGAGGGACAGAACCAAGAGACCCAGTTCTTC,TRBD1,TRBJ2-1,.,TRBV29-1,13
CASSQHKGENTEAFF,TGTGCCAGCAGCCAGCATAAGGGGGAGAACACTGAAGCTTTCTTT,.,TRBJ1-1,few,TRBV4-2,15
CASSDPGQGDQPQHF,TGTGCCAGCAGTGACCCGGGACAGGGCGACCAGCCCCAGCATTTT,TRBD1,TRBJ1-5,.,TRBV25-1,15
CASALMGEETQYF,TGTGCCAGCGCCCTGATGGGGGAGGAGACCCAGTACTTC,.,TRBJ2-5,.,TRBV6-6,13
CASSLDPRASGNTDTQYF,TGCGCCAGCAGCTTGGACCCGAGGGCTAGCGGGAACACAGATACGCAGTATTTT,TRBD2,TRBJ2-3,.,TRBV5-1,18
CASREDSGANVLTF,TGTGCCAGCAGAGAAGACTCTGGGGCCAACGTCCTGACTTTC,.,TRBJ2-6,few,TRBV2,14
CASEGWAGGGLGTEAFF,TGTGCCAGCGAGGGGTGGGCAGGGGGAGGCCTGGGCACTGAAGCTTTCTTT,TRBD1,TRBJ1-1,few,TRBV6-1,17
CASSYRGQGTDTQYF,TGTGCCAGCAGTTACAGGGGACAGGGCACAGATACGCAGTATTTT,TRBD1,TRBJ2-3,few,TRBV6-5,15
CASSQEQDGYTF,TGTGCCAGCAGCCAAGAGCAAGACGGCTACACCTTC,.,TRBJ1-2,.,TRBV3-1,12
CASSQGLADTGDTQYF,TGCGCCAGCAGCCAAGGACTAGCGGATACTGGGGATACGCAGTATTTT,TRBD2,TRBJ2-3,.,TRBV4-1,16
CSAQDGKVAGYQETQYF,TGCAGTGCTCAGGACGGAAAAGTTGCGGGGTACCAAGAGACCCAGTACTTC,.,TRBJ2-5,few,TRBV20-1,17
CASSLGVVSTDTQYF,TGTGCCAGCAGCTTAGGCGTAGTCAGCACAGATACGCAGTATTTT,.,TRBJ2-3,few,TRBV7-9,15
CASIFSGTDTQYF,TGTGCCAGCATCTTCAGCGGGACAGATACGCAGTATTTT,.,TRBJ2-3,few,TRBV6-1,13
CATQQGASTDTQYF,TGTGCCACCCAACAGGGGGCGAGCACAGATACGCAGTATTTT,TRBD1,TRBJ2-3,few,TRBV9,14
CASSLGRTPNSNQPQHF,TGTGCCAGCAGTTTGGGAAGGACACCTAATAGCAATCAGCCCCAGCATTTT,.,TRBJ1-5,few,TRBV12-3/TRBV12-4,17
CASSSGLHKTDTQYF,TGCGCCAGCAGCTCGGGACTCCATAAGACAGATACGCAGTATTTT,.,TRBJ2-3,.,TRBV5-1,15
CASSDPVRSNEKLFF,TGTGCCAGCAGTGACCCGGTCCGATCTAATGAAAAACTGTTTTTT,.,TRBJ1-4,.,TRBV6-1,15
CASSLGAPGADTQYF,TGTGCCAGCAGCTTAGGGGCTCCCGGGGCAGATACGCAGTATTTT,.,TRBJ2-3,.,TRBV13,15
CTSSGQTVYPYEQYF,TGTACCAGCAGTGGACAGACAGTTTACCCTTACGAGCAGTACTTC,.,TRBJ2-7,.,TRBV25-1,15
CASRPPGRSGANVLTF,TGTGCCAGCAGGCCCCCGGGCCGCTCTGGGGCCAACGTCCTGACTTTC,.,TRBJ2-6,.,TRBV28,16
CASSFASGGYDEQFF,TGCGCCAGCAGCTTCGCTAGCGGGGGGTACGATGAGCAGTTCTTC,TRBD2,TRBJ2-1,few,TRBV5-1,15